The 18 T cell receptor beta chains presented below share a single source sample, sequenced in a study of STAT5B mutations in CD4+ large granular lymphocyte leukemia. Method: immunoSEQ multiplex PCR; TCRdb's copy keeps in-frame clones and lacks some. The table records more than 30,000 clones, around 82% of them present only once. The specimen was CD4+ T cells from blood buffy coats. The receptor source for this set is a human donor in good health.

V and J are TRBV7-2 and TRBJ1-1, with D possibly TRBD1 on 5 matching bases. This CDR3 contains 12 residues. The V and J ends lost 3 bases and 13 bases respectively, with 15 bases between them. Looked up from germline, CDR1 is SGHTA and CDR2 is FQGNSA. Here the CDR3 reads CASSLTASGGFF. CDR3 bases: TGTGCCAGCAGCTTGACGGCCTCCGGGGGTTTCTTT.

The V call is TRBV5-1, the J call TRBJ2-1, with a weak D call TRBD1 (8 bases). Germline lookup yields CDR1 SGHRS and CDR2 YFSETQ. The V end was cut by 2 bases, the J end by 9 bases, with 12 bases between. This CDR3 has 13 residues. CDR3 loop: CASSFNRGGEQFF. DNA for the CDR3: TGCGCCAGCAGCTTTAACAGGGGGGGTGAGCAGTTCTTC.

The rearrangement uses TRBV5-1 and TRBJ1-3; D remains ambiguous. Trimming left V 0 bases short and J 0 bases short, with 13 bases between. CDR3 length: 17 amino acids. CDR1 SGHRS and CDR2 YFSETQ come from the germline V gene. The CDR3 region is CASSLAPHTLSGNTIYF. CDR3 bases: TGCGCCAGCAGCTTGGCCCCCCACACCCTCTCTGGAAACACCATATATTTT.

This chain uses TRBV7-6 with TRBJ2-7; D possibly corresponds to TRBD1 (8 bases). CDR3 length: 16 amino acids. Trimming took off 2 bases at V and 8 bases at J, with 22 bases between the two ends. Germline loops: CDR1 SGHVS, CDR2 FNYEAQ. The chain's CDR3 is CASSLRGGTGPVQQYF. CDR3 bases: TGTGCCAGCAGCTTAAGGGGGGGGACAGGACCAGTACAGCAGTACTTC.

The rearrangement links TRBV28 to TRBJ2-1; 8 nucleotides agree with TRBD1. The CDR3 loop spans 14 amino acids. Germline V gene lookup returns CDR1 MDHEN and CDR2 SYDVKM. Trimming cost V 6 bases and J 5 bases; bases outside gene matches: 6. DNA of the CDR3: TGTGCCAGCAGGCCAGGGGGCGCCAACAATGAGCAGTTCTTC. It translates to CASRPGGANNEQFF.

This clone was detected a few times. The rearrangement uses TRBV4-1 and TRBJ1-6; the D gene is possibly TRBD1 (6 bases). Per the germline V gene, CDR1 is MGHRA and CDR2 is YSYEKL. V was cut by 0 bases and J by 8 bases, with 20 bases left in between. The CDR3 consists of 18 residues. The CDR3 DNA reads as TGCGCCAGCAGCCAAGACAACACAGGGTTTTCAGACCATTCACCCCTCCACTTT. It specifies CASSQDNTGFSDHSPLHF.

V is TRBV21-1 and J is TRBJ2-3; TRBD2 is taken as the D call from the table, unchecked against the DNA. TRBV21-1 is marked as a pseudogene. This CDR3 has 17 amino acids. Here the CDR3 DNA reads TGTGCCAGCAGCTGGAGGAGTTTGCGGGAGAGCACAGATACGCAGTATTTT. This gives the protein CASSWRSLRESTDTQYF.

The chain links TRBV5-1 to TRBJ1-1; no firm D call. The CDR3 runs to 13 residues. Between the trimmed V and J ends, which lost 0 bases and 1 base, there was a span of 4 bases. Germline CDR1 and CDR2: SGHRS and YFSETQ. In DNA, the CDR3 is TGCGCCAGCAGCTTGGGAGGGAACACTGAAGCTTTCTTT. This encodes CASSLGGNTEAFF. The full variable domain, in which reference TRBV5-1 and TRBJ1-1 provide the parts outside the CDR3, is KAGVTQTPRYLIKTRGQQVTLSCSPISGHRSVSWYQQTPGQGLQFLFEYFSETQRNKGNFPGRFSGRQFSNSRSEMNVSTLELGDSALYLCASSLGGNTEAFFGQGTRLTVV.

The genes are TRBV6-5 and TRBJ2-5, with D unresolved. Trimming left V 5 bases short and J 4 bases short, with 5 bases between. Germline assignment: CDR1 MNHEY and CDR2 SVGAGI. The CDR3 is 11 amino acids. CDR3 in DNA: TGTGCCAGCAGTGAATTAGAGACCCAGTACTTC. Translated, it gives CASSELETQYF.

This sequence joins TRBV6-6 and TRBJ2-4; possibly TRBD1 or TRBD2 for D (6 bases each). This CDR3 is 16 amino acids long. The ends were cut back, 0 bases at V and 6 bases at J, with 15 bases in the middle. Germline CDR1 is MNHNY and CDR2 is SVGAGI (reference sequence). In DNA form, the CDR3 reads TGTGCCAGCAGTTACTCGTTAGGACGGGGGCCAAACATTCAGTACTTC. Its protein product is CASSYSLGRGPNIQYF.

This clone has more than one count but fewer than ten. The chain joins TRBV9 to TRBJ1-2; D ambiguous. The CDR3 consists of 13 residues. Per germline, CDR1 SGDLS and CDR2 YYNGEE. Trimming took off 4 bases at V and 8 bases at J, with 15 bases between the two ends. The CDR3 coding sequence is TGTGCCAGCAGCTCCCACGAGGGTTACGGCTACACCTTC. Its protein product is CASSSHEGYGYTF. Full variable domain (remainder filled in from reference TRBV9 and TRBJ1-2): DSGVTQTPKHLITATGQRVTLRCSPRSGDLSVYWYQQSLDQGLQFLIQYYNGEERAKGNILERFSAQQFPDLHSELNLSSLELGDSALYFCASSSHEGYGYTFGSGTRLTVV.

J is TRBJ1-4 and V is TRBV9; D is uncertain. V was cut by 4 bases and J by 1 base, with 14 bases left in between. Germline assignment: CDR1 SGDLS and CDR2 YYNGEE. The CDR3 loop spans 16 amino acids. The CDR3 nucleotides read TGTGCCAGCAGCAGCCGCGACGGAAGAACTAATGAAAAACTGTTTTTT. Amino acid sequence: CASSSRDGRTNEKLFF.

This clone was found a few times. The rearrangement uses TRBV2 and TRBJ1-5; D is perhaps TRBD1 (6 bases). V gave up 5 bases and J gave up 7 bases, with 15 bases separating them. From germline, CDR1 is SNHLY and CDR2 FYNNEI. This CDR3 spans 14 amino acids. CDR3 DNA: TGTGCCAGCAGTACACAGGGAAGCGGACAGCCCCAGCATTTT. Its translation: CASSTQGSGQPQHF.

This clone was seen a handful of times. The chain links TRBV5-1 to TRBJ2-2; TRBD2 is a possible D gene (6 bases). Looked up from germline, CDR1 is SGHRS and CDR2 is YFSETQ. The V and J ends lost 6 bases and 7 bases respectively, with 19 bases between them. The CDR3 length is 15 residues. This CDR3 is CASTYRDSSYGELFF. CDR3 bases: TGCGCCAGCACCTATAGGGACTCTTCATACGGGGAGCTGTTTTTT.

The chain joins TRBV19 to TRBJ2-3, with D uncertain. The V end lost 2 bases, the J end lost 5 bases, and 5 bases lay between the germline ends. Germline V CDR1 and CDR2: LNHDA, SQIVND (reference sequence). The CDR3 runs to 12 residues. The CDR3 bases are TGTGCCAGTAGTATACTAGGAGATACGCAGTATTTT. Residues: CASSILGDTQYF.

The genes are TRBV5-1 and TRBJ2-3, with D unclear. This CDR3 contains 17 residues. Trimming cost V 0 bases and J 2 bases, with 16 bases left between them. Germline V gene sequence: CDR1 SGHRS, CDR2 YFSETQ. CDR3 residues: CASSLAGKASYTDTQYF. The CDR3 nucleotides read TGCGCCAGCAGCTTGGCCGGAAAGGCCAGCTACACAGATACGCAGTATTTT.

As DNA, the CDR3 is TGTGCCAGCAGCCGACCGAGCGGGAGCTCCTACAATGAGCAGTTCTTC. As protein: CASSRPSGSSYNEQFF. The chain recombines TRBV27 with TRBJ2-1; 8 nucleotides match TRBD2. Germline CDR1 reads MNHEY; CDR2 reads SMNVEV (reference sequence). The CDR3 runs to 16 residues. The trim removed 6 bases at V and 0 bases at J, leaving 7 bases unmatched.

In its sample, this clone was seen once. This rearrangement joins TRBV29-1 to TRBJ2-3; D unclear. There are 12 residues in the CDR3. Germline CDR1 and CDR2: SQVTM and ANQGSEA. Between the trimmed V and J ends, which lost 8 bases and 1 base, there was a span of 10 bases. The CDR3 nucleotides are TGCAGCCTGGCGGTAGGCACAGATACGCAGTATTTT. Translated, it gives CSLAVGTDTQYF.